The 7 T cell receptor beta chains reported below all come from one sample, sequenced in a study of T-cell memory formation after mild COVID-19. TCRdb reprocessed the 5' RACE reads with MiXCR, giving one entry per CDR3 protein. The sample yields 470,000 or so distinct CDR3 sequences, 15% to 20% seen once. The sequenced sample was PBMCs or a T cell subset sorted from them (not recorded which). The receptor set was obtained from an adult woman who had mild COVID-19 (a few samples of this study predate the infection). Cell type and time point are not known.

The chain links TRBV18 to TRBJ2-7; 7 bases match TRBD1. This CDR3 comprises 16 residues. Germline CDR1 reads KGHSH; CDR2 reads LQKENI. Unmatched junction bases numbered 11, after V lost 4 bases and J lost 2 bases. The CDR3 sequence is CASSLSTGHLTYEQYF. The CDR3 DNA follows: TGTGCCAGCTCACTCTCGACAGGGCATTTGACCTACGAGCAGTACTTC.

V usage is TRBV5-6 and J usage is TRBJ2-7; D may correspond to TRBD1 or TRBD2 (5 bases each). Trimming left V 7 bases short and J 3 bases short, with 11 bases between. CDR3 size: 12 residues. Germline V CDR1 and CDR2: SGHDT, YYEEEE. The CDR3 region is CASAERGYEQYF. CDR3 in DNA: TGTGCCAGCGCTGAGAGGGGCTACGAGCAGTACTTC.

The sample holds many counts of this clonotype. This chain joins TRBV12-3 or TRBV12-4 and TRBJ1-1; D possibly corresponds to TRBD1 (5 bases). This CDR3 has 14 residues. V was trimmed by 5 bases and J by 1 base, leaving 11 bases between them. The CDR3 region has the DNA TGTGCCAGCAGTGCCCAGCAGGGGAACACTGAAGCTTTCTTT. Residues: CASSAQQGNTEAFF.

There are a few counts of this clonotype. This chain's CDR3 is CSALTGGEVGEQFF. CDR3 nucleotides: TGCAGTGCTCTGACAGGGGGCGAGGTGGGTGAGCAGTTCTTC. The chain links TRBV20-1 to TRBJ2-1, with TRBD1 matching 10 bases. The CDR3 covers 14 residues. Germline V lookup: CDR1 DFQATT, CDR2 SNEGSKA (reference sequence). The junction had 10 bases not matched to a gene; V was cut back by 5 bases and J by 9 bases.

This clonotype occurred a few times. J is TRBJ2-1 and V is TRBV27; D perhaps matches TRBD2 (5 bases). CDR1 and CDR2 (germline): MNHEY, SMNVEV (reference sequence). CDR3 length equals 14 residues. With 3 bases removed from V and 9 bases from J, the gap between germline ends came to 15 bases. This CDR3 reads CASSLSSSGTEQFF. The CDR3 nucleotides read TGTGCCAGCAGTTTGTCTAGCTCGGGTACTGAGCAGTTCTTC.

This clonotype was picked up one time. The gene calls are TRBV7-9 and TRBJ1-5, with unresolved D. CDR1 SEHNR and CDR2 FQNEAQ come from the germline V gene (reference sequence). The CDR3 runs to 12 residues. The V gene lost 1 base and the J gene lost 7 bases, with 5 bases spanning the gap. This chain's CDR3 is CASSLGEQPQHF. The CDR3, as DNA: TGTGCCAGCAGCTTAGGCGAACAGCCCCAGCATTTT.

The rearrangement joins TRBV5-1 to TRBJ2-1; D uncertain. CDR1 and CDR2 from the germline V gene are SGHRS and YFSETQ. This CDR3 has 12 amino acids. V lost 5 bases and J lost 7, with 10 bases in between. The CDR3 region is CASRDGWNEQFF. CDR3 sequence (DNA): TGCGCCAGCAGGGACGGGTGGAATGAGCAGTTCTTC. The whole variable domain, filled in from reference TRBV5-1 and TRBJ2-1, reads KAGVTQTPRYLIKTRGQQVTLSCSPISGHRSVSWYQQTPGQGLQFLFEYFSETQRNKGNFPGRFSGRQFSNSRSEMNVSTLELGDSALYLCASRDGWNEQFFGPGTRLTVL.